This T cell receptor beta chain comes out of a study of cytomegalovirus exposure and HLA in healthy donors. This CDR3 has 12 residues. Trimming pared 6 bases from V and 11 bases from J, leaving 14 bases between. Germline CDR1 is MNHEY and CDR2 is SVGAGI. Only in-frame clones appear in the TCRdb table, and some are missing; sequencing was by immunoSEQ multiplex PCR. The sample carries some 68,000 clones, approximately 93% recorded once. This TCR derives from a man between 18 and 35 years old in good health and CMV-seropositive. The sample comprised PBMCs. The rearrangement uses TRBV6-5 and TRBJ2-1; possibly TRBD2 for D (6 bases). CDR3 nucleotide sequence: TGTGCCAGCAGACTCCCGGGGGACCAGCAGTTCTTC. Translation: CASRLPGDQQFF.